This T cell receptor (beta chain) was documented in a study of cytomegalovirus exposure and HLA in healthy donors. Amplification used 60 Vbeta primers and 13 Jbeta primers. Clones were read by immunoSEQ multiplex PCR, and TCRdb kept only the in-frame ones, dropping some. The sample lists over 70,000 clones; about 66% were seen once. Overall study results and limits: Segments of the TCR beta V type were, in most cases, productive about 87% or about 30% of the time in an earlier analysis. Later analysis indicated greater clonal expansion among HLA-associated TCR beta chains than among equally common other chains. Reported findings show TCR beta sequences accurately forecast HLA-A and HLA-B alleles in most subjects. Some public TCRs appeared in many individuals, while most sequences were rare.

Points on this clone: Its antigen is not identified.

Trimming cost V 0 bases and J 4 bases; bases outside gene matches: 4. This CDR3 comprises 15 residues. Germline V gene data show CDR1 as SGHNT and CDR2 as YYREEE (reference sequence). Sequences were obtained from PBMCs. This TCR came from a woman aged 50 to 60 in good health and CMV-seropositive. V and J are TRBV5-4 and TRBJ1-1, with 9 bases fitting TRBD1. CDR3 bases: TGTGCCAGCAGCTTGGACAGGGGGCTTAGCACTGAAGCTTTCTTT. Residues: CASSLDRGLSTEAFF. Looking up the rest from reference TRBV5-4 and TRBJ1-1 gives the full variable domain: ETGVTQSPTHLIKTRGQQVTLRCSSQSGHNTVSWYQQALGQGPQFIFQYYREEENGRGNFPPRFSGLQFPNYSSELNVNALELDDSALYLCASSLDRGLSTEAFFGQGTRLTVV.